This TCR beta chain was identified in a study of Ad26.COV2.S vaccination and SARS-CoV-2 variants. Study results and caveats: Analytic work on TCR breadth and depth might have understated the full extent of total T cell responses. Substantial post-vaccination breadth of spike-specific CD8+ and CD4+ T cell responses was reported.

Remarks on this clone: Antigen unknown.

Sequencing used immunoSEQ multiplex PCR; TCRdb keeps in-frame clones, though not all of them. Among approximately 400,000 clones listed, approximately 84% were seen once. Germline loops: CDR1 SGDLS, CDR2 YYNGEE. The CDR3 covers 13 residues. Trimming pared 8 bases from V and 0 bases from J, leaving 9 bases between. Specified treatment: roughly 18 received Ad26.COV2.S at low or high dose, single or two shots; 5 received placebo; per-sample allocation not given. The study sampled participants on day 63 after the first vaccine or placebo injection. Aged 18-55 years, donor was enrolled in Boston around 2020. Immunization relied on an Ad26 vector, which expressed Wuhan-strain SARS-CoV-2 spike.

Sample: peripheral blood, taken in a trial of Ad26.COV2.S vaccine versus placebo. This chain connects TRBV9 to TRBJ2-1, with D unresolved. The TCR sequence derives from a person between 18 and 65 years old who received the Ad26.COV2.S COVID-19 vaccine or a placebo. The CDR3 DNA sequence: TGTGCCAGTGCGAGGAGCTCCTACAATGAGCAGTTCTTC. It translates to CASARSSYNEQFF.